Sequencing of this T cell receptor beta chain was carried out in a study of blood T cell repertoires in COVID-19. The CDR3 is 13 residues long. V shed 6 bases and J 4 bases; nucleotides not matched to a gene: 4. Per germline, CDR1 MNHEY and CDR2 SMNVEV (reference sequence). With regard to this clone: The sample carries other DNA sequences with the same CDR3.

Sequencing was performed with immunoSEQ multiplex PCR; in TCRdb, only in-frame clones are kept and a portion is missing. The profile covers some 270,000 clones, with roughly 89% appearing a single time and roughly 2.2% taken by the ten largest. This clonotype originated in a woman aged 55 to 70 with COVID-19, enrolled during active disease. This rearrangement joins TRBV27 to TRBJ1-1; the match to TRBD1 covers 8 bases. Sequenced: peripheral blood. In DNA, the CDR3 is TGTGCCAGCAGAGGACAGGGCGCCACTGAAGCTTTCTTT. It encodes CASRGQGATEAFF.